The T cell receptor beta chain under discussion was sequenced for a study of PD-1 blockade in classical Hodgkin lymphoma. General study findings and limits: Whatever underlies the repertoire differences (possibly disease activity or prior therapy) remains undefined. Relative to healthy donors, newly diagnosed patients reportedly had lower baseline TCR diversity, which was reported as lower still in relapsed/refractory patients. Complete responders had baseline diversity similar to newly diagnosed patients.

Worth noting for this clone: The antigen is unknown.

Autologous stem cell transplantation was followed by relapse in every patient, and brentuximab vedotin exposure varied. Profiled with immunoSEQ multiplex PCR; TCRdb holds only in-frame clones, not every one. Here the sample spans 130,000 to 150,000 clones, about 81% being singletons. The ends lost 0 bases at V and 4 bases at J; junction bases unmatched: 11. CDR1 is SGDLS and CDR2 is YYNGEE in the germline V gene. The CDR3 length is 17 residues. The genes are TRBV9 and TRBJ1-2; 8 nucleotides agree with TRBD1. This sequence originates from a human donor with classical Hodgkin lymphoma. The sequencing used peripheral blood mononuclear cells (PBMCs), collected before the second cycle of nivolumab. CDR3 coding DNA: TGTGCCAGCAGCGTAGCCTCGGACAGGGAGCGATTCTATGGCTACACCTTC. Protein sequence: CASSVASDRERFYGYTF.